This TCR beta chain was recorded in a study of long-term antiretroviral therapy in people with HIV. Study-wide results and caveats: Compared with controls, HIV repertoires showed narrower CDR3 length ranges. Post-ART samples showed increased diversity that remained below transplant donor control levels. The clones with expansion before ART were dominant in the repertoire at all time points.

Remarks on this clone: The antigen remains unidentified.

An immunoSEQ assay, version v3.0, was performed at survey level. The method was immunoSEQ multiplex PCR; TCRdb's version includes in-frame clones alone and lacks a portion of them. The data hold approximately 13,000 clones, with around 77% observed a single time. This specimen consisted of unsorted PBMCs, obtained 0.5 years before starting antiretroviral therapy. The sequence came from a woman between 35 and 50 years old with HIV.

Here the CDR3 DNA reads TGCGCCAGCAGCCAACCGGGACTAGCGGGAGGGCGGAGCGATGAGCAGTTCTTC. Its translation: CASSQPGLAGGRSDEQFF. V gene TRBV4-1 combines with J gene TRBJ2-1; 16 nucleotides line up with TRBD2. The CDR3 sequence is 18 residues long. With 2 bases clipped from V and 8 bases from J, the junction kept 9 bases outside the gene matches. Germline CDR1 is MGHRA and CDR2 is YSYEKL.